This T cell receptor beta chain is drawn from a study of control samples from healthy donors and cancer patients. The repertoire was sequenced with immunoSEQ multiplex PCR; TCRdb's copy has only in-frame clones and lacks some. Of roughly 100,000 clones in the sample, around 90% were seen once. Between the trimmed V and J ends, which lost 1 base and 6 bases, there was a span of 16 bases. Per germline, CDR1 GTSNPN and CDR2 SVGIG (reference sequence). CDR3 length: 16 amino acids. This chain connects TRBV30 to TRBJ1-6; D gene ambiguous. The origin of this receptor is a human donor in good health. The donor label of this sample is uncertain. Sequencing was performed on blood. DNA for the CDR3: TGTGCCTGGAGTGCTTTTTCCGGTTCGATTAATTCACCCCTCCACTTT. Its translation is CAWSAFSGSINSPLHF.